This T cell receptor beta chain was profiled in a study of CD8+ T cells in alopecia areata. Study-wide context: A 6-month period off drug followed tofacitinib, which lasted 6 to 18 months.

RNA was extracted and reverse transcribed into cDNA as the sequencing template. Using immunoSEQ multiplex PCR, the repertoire was profiled, and TCRdb retains in-frame clones only, with some absent. This sample has around 290,000 clones, with roughly 60% found just once. This clone was seen more than once but under ten times. The sample carries other DNA sequences with the same CDR3. Treatment here: oral pan-JAK inhibitor, 5-10 mg twice daily. Peripheral blood, together with lesional scalp punch biopsies, was collected from alopecia areata patients. The source of this sequence is a human donor with alopecia areata. This material consisted of CD4+ T cells sorted from blood, taken at week 24, from a patient treated with tofacitinib.

CDR3 sequence: CASSVVLNTGELFF. CDR3 coding DNA: TGTGCCAGCAGCGTAGTTTTGAACACCGGGGAGCTGTTTTTT. This chain uses TRBV9 with TRBJ2-2; D remains unclear. V lost 0 bases, J lost 1 base, and 4 bases lay in between. Germline V gene data show CDR1 as SGDLS and CDR2 as YYNGEE. There are 14 residues in the CDR3.